The clone carrying this TCR beta chain was observed a single time. Its antigen is currently unknown. The sample originates from a study of shared clonotypes between healthy human individuals. Overall study context: Researchers drew samples from a couple of women and three men aged 18 to 49.

TCRdb's table, derived via immunoSEQ multiplex PCR, lists solely in-frame clones and lacks some. The sample has around 1.5 million clones, approximately 98% seen once. Study-wide results and caveats: Estimated richness values were generally larger in naive subsets than in memory subsets. In the sorted subsets, rarefaction showed sequencing was incomplete despite large depth.

This CDR3 has 12 residues. Per the germline V gene, CDR1 is LNHNV and CDR2 is YYDKDF (reference sequence). V was trimmed by 0 bases and J by 7 bases, leaving 6 bases between them. The chain recombines TRBV15 with TRBJ1-2; D gene unclear. The sequencing input was naive CD4+ T cells sorted from blood. The subset here: CD45RA+ positively selected. The receptor comes from a man aged 25 to 45 in good health. The CDR3, as DNA: TGTGCCACCAGCAGAGAGGGTCTTGGCTACACCTTC. This codes for CATSREGLGYTF.